This T cell receptor (beta chain) originates from a study of long-term antiretroviral therapy in people with HIV. The CDR3 length is 17 residues. Germline V CDR1 and CDR2: SGHTA, FQGTGA. The V and J ends lost 3 bases and 0 bases, in that order; junction bases with no gene match: 8. This was the immunoSEQ v3.0 assay at survey level. Sequencing was performed with immunoSEQ multiplex PCR; in TCRdb, only in-frame clones are kept and a portion is missing. The data contain some 15,000 clones, around 89% of them singletons. This sample comprised unsorted PBMCs, obtained 6.9 years after starting antiretroviral therapy. The sequence was obtained from a man in his fifties or sixties with HIV. This chain connects TRBV7-3 to TRBJ2-1; the match to TRBD2 covers 7 bases. The CDR3 bases are TGTGCCAGCAGCTTGACGGGAGGTTCGACCTCCTACAATGAGCAGTTCTTC. Translation gives CASSLTGGSTSYNEQFF.